This T cell receptor (beta chain) was retrieved from a study of long-term antiretroviral therapy in people with HIV. Deletions cut 8 bases from V and 0 bases from J, with 8 bases between. The CDR3 contains 12 residues. CDR1 is GTSNPN, CDR2 SVGIG, per germline (reference sequence). Researchers secured at least one pre-ART and at least two post-ART PBMC samples from each donor. Survey-level immunoSEQ v3.0 assays were run. This table comes from immunoSEQ multiplex PCR, and its TCRdb copy is limited to in-frame clones, with some not included. Among tens of thousands of clones, around 76% were seen once, and the ten largest hold about 5.2%.

The gene calls are TRBV30 and TRBJ1-3; no firm D call. The sample was unsorted PBMCs, taken 0.5 years after starting antiretroviral therapy. The TCR sequence derives from a woman between 40 and 55 years old with HIV. CDR3 sequence (DNA): TGTGCCCGGTTTCTCTCTGGAAACACCATATATTTT. Protein sequence: CARFLSGNTIYF.